This is a list of T cell receptor beta chains from one sample in a study of blood T cells in healthy people across ages. TCRdb independently ran MiXCR on the 5' RACE reads; one entry per CDR3 protein. This sample yields over 1,500,000 distinct CDR3 sequences, of which approximately 39% are seen a single time; about 23% belongs to the top ten. Input material: blood. Receptors originate from a human donor in good health. Each CDR3 is given with its conserved first and last residue. Fields, in order: D gene, V gene, J gene, clone size, CDR3 protein, CDR3 DNA. A D gene is named only where the DNA matches it firmly. Clone size is given for some rows only: seen once, a few or many times, or a class if the clone is expanded.

>NA|TRBV7-2|TRBJ1-2|few
CASSLRRTEYGYTF
TGTGCCAGCAGCTTAAGGCGGACTGAGTATGGCTACACCTTC
>NA|TRBV3-1|TRBJ2-6|NA
CASSQGASVLTF
TGTGCCAGCAGCCAAGGGGCCAGCGTCCTGACTTTC
>NA|TRBV29-1|TRBJ2-7|NA
CSVAKTGPGSYEQYF
TGCAGCGTAGCCAAGACAGGCCCAGGGTCCTACGAGCAGTACTTC
>TRBD1|TRBV29-1|TRBJ1-4|NA
CSVEEGTGNEKLFF
TGCAGCGTTGAAGAAGGGACAGGGAATGAAAAACTGTTTTTT
>TRBD1|TRBV6-6|TRBJ2-7|few
CASSSTGTVLYEQYF
TGTGCCAGCAGTTCCACCGGGACAGTCCTCTACGAGCAGTACTTC
>TRBD2|TRBV5-1|TRBJ2-1|few
CASSLRPLAGGPGEQFF
TGCGCCAGCAGCTTAAGACCGCTAGCGGGGGGGCCAGGTGAGCAGTTCTTC
>TRBD2|TRBV28|TRBJ2-7|many
CASSVGLAGGSTYEQYF
TGTGCCAGCAGTGTCGGACTAGCGGGGGGTTCAACCTACGAGCAGTACTTC
>TRBD1|TRBV6-1|TRBJ2-7|few
CASSEAPGQGTYEQYF
TGTGCCAGCAGTGAAGCGCCCGGACAGGGGACCTACGAGCAGTACTTC
>NA|TRBV29-1|TRBJ2-7|NA
CSVAPGARYNEQYF
TGCAGCGTTGCACCGGGGGCGCGTTACAACGAGCAGTACTTC
>TRBD1|TRBV5-1|TRBJ1-2|NA
CASSVGTESYGYTF
TGCGCCAGCAGCGTCGGGACAGAAAGCTATGGCTACACCTTC
>NA|TRBV20-1|TRBJ2-7|many
CSASNIRDGEQYF
TGCAGTGCTAGCAACATCCGGGACGGCGAGCAGTACTTC
>NA|TRBV7-7|TRBJ2-7|few
CASSTRHYTSYEQYF
TGTGCTAGCAGCACCCGACACTATACCTCCTACGAGCAGTACTTC
>NA|TRBV4-1|TRBJ2-7|NA
CASSQDVSTDRQYF
TGCGCCAGCAGCCAAGATGTGAGTACGGATCGACAGTACTTC
>NA|TRBV10-3|TRBJ2-7|NA
CAISESYGNSYEQYF
TGTGCCATCAGTGAAAGTTACGGTAACTCCTACGAGCAGTACTTC
>NA|TRBV20-1|TRBJ2-1|NA
CSANEGTYNEQFF
TGCAGTGCTAACGAAGGGACCTACAATGAGCAGTTCTTC
>NA|TRBV4-3|TRBJ1-2|NA
CASSQRETDYGYTF
TGCGCCAGCAGCCAACGCGAAACCGACTATGGCTACACCTTC
>NA|TRBV20-1|TRBJ1-2|many
CSAYSGGGNGYTF
TGCAGTGCTTACTCCGGGGGCGGAAATGGCTACACCTTC